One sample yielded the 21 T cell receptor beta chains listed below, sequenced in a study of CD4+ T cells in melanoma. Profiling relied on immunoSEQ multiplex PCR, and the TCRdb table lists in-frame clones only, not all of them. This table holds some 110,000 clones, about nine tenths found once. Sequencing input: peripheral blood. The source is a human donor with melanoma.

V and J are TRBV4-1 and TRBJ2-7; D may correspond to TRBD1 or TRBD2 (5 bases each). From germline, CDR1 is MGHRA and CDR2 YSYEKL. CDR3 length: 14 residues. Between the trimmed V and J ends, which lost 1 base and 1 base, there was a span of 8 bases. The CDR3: CASSQGDGSYEQYF. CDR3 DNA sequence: TGCGCCAGCAGCCAAGGGGACGGTTCCTACGAGCAGTACTTC.

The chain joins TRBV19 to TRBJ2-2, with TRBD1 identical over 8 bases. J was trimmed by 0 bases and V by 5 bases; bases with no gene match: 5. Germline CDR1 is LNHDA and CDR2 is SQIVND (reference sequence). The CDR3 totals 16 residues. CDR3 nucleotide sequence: TGTGCCAGTAGTTTAACAGGGGGAGCGAACACCGGGGAGCTGTTTTTT. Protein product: CASSLTGGANTGELFF. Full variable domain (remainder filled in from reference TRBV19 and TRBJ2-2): DGGITQSPKYLFRKEGQNVTLSCEQNLNHDAMYWYRQDPGQGLRLIYYSQIVNDFQKGDIAEGYSVSREKKESFPLTVTSAQKNPTAFYLCASSLTGGANTGELFFGEGSRLTVL.

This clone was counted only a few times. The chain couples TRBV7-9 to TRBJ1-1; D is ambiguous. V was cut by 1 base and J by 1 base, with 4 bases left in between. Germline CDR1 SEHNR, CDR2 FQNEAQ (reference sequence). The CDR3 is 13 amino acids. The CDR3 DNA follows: TGTGCCAGCAGCTTAGAACCGAACACTGAAGCTTTCTTT. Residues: CASSLEPNTEAFF.

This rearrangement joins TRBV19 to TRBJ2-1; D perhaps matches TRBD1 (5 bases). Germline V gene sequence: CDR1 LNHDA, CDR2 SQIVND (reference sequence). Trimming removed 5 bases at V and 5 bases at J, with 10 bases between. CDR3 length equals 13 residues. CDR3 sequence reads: CASSGDSNNEQFF. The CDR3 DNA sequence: TGTGCCAGTAGTGGTGACAGTAACAATGAGCAGTTCTTC.

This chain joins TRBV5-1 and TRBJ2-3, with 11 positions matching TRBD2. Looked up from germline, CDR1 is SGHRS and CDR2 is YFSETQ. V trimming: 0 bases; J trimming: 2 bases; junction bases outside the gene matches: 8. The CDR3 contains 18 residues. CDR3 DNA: TGCGCCAGCAGCTTGGCCGAAGTGGGACTAGCGGCCACAGATACGCAGTATTTT. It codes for CASSLAEVGLAATDTQYF.

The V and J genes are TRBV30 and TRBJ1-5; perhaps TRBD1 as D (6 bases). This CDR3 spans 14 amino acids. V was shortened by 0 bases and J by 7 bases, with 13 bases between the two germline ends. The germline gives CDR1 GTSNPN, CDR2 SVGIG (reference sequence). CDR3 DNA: TGTGCCTGGAGTGTACTAGGGGGGATGCAGCCCCAGCATTTT. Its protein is CAWSVLGGMQPQHF.

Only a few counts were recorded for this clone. The CDR3 coding sequence is TGTGCCAGCAGCCCGGGACTAGCGGTTAGCATTCAGTACTTC. It specifies CASSPGLAVSIQYF. V gene TRBV14 combines with J gene TRBJ2-4; 11 positions agree with TRBD2. CDR1 is SGHDN, CDR2 FVKESK, per germline. Losses at the gene ends were 4 bases for V and 9 bases for J; bases not matched to a gene: 5. The CDR3 consists of 14 residues.

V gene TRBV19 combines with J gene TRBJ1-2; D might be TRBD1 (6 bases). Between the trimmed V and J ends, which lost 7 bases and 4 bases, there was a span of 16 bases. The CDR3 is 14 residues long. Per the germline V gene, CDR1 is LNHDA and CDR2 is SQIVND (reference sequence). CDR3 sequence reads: CASNPTGATYGYTF. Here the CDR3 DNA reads TGTGCCAGTAATCCCACGGGGGCAACCTATGGCTACACCTTC.

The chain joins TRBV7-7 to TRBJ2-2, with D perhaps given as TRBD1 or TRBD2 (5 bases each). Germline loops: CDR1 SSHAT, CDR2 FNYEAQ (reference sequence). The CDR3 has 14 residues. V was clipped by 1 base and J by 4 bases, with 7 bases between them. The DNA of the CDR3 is TGTGCCAGCAGCTTAGGAGGGACCACCGGGGAGCTGTTTTTT. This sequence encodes CASSLGGTTGELFF.

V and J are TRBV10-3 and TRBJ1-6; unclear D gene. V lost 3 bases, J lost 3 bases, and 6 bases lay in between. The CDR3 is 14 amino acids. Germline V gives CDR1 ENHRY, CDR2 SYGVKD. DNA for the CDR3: TGTGCCATCAGTGATTCGATCTATAATTCACCCCTCCACTTT. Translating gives CAISDSIYNSPLHF.

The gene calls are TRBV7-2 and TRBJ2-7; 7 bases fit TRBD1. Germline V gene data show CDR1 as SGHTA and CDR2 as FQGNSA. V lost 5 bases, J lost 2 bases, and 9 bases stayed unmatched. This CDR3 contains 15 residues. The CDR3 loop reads CASSLTGVVTYEQYF. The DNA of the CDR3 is TGTGCCAGCAGCCTTACAGGGGTTGTGACCTACGAGCAGTACTTC.

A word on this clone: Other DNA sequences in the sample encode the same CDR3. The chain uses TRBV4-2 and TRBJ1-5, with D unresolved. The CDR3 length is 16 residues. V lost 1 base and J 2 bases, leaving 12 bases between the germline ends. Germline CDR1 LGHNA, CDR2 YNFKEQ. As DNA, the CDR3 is TGTGCCAGCAGCCAAGTCGGAGGTTCGCGCAATCAGCCCCAGCATTTT. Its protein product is CASSQVGGSRNQPQHF.

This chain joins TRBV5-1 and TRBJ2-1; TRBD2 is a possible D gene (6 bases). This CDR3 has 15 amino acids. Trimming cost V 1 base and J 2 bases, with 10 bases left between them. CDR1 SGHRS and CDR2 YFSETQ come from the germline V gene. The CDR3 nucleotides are TGCGCCAGCAGCTTGTTGGGGGGTACCTACAATGAGCAGTTCTTC. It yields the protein CASSLLGGTYNEQFF.

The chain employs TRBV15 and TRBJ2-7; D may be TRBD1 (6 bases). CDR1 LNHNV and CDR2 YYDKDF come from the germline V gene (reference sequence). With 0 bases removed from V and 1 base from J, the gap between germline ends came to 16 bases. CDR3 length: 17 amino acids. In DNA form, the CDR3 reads TGTGCCACCAGCAGAGATCGTGGCAGGGGATTTTCCTACGAGCAGTACTTC. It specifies CATSRDRGRGFSYEQYF. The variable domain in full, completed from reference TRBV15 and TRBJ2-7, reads DAMVIQNPRYQVTQFGKPVTLSCSQTLNHNVMYWYQQKSSQAPKLLFHYYDKDFNNEADTPDNFQSRRPNTSFCFLDIRSPGLGDTAMYLCATSRDRGRGFSYEQYFGPGTRLTVT.

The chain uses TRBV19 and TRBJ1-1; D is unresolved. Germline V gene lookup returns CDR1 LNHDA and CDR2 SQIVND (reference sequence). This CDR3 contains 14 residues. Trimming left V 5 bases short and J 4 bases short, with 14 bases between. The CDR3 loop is CASSPGGRSTEAFF. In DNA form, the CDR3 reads TGTGCCAGTAGTCCCGGAGGGCGGAGCACTGAAGCTTTCTTT. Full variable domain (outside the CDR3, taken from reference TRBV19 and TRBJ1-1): DGGITQSPKYLFRKEGQNVTLSCEQNLNHDAMYWYRQDPGQGLRLIYYSQIVNDFQKGDIAEGYSVSREKKESFPLTVTSAQKNPTAFYLCASSPGGRSTEAFFGQGTRLTVV.

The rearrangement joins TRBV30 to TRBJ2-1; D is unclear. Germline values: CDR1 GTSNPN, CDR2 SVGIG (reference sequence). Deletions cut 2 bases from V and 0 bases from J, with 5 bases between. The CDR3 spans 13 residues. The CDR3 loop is CAWSPSSYNEQFF. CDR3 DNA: TGTGCCTGGAGTCCGAGCTCCTACAATGAGCAGTTCTTC.

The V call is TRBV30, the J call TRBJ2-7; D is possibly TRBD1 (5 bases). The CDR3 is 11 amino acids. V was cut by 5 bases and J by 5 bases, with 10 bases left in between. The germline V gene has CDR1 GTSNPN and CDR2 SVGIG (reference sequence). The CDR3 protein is CAWQGENEQYF. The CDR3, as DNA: TGTGCCTGGCAGGGTGAAAACGAGCAGTACTTC.

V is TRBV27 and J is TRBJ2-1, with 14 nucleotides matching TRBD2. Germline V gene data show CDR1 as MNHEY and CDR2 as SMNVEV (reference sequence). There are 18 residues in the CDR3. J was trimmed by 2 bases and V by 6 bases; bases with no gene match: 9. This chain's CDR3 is CASRLTSGRASTYNEQFF. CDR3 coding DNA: TGTGCCAGCAGACTGACTAGCGGGAGGGCCAGTACCTACAATGAGCAGTTCTTC.

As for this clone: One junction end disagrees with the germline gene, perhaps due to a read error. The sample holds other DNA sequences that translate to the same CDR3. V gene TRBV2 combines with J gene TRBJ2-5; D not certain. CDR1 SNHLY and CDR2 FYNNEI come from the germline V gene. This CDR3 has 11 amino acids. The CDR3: CASREGETQYF. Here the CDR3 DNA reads TGTGCCAGCAGGGAAGGAGAGACCCAGTACTTC.

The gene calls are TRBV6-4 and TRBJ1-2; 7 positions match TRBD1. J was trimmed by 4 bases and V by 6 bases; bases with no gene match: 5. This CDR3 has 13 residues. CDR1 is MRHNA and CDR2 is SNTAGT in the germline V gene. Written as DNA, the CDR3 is TGTGCCAGCAGCCCAGGGGGGGGCTATGGCTACACCTTC. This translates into CASSPGGGYGYTF.

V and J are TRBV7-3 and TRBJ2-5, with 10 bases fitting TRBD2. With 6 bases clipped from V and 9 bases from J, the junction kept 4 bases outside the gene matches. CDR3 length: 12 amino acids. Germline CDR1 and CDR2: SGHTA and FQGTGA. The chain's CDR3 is CASRSLAGAQYF. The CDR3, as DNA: TGTGCCAGCAGGTCCCTAGCGGGAGCCCAGTACTTC.